This entry lists 30 T cell receptor beta chains sequenced from one sample in a study of shared clonotypes between healthy human individuals. Assay used: immunoSEQ multiplex PCR; TCRdb lists only in-frame clones, some missing. The data show about 490,000 clones, approximately 80% seen once. The material sequenced was PBMCs. These receptors were collected from a woman in her 40s in good health. Some clones in this sample may be carry-over from other donors' samples.

The chain recombines TRBV9 with TRBJ1-1, with D unclear. From germline, CDR1 is SGDLS and CDR2 YYNGEE. The CDR3 is 13 residues long. The V and J ends lost 0 bases and 4 bases respectively, with 7 bases between them. In DNA, the CDR3 is TGTGCCAGCAGCGTAGGTCTTAGCACTGAAGCTTTCTTT. This gives the protein CASSVGLSTEAFF.

The V call is TRBV25-1, the J call TRBJ2-5, with 13 bases aligning to TRBD2. The germline gives CDR1 MGHDK, CDR2 SYGVNS. V trimming: 3 bases; J trimming: 7 bases; junction bases outside the gene matches: 14. The CDR3 has 18 amino acids. The CDR3 protein is CASSDPGGLAGPGGTQYF. The CDR3 bases are TGTGCCAGCAGTGACCCAGGGGGACTAGCGGGACCAGGAGGGACCCAGTACTTC.

For this clone: The sample contains more than one DNA sequence encoding this CDR3. This chain uses TRBV19 with TRBJ1-5; a weak D match, TRBD1 (5 bases). Trimming removed 3 bases from V and 4 bases from J, with 10 bases in between. This CDR3 has 14 residues. From germline, CDR1 is LNHDA and CDR2 SQIVND (reference sequence). The CDR3 DNA sequence: TGTGCCAGTAGTATGAGGTCAGGGAATCAGCCCCAGCATTTT. This translates into CASSMRSGNQPQHF.

This chain connects TRBV5-1 to TRBJ2-5; 8 nucleotides align to TRBD1. V shed 6 bases, J shed 5 bases, and the junction held 9 bases outside the gene matches. CDR3 length: 14 amino acids. Germline V lookup: CDR1 SGHRS, CDR2 YFSETQ. CDR3 in amino acids: CASTDPGGGETQYF. The CDR3 DNA sequence: TGCGCCAGCACCGACCCAGGGGGCGGGGAGACCCAGTACTTC.

The sample holds one count of this clone. The CDR3 DNA reads as TGTGCCAGCAGCTTAGGGCTAGATGGGACCGGGGAGCTGTTTTTT. Encoded protein: CASSLGLDGTGELFF. The chain recombines TRBV11-1 with TRBJ2-2; D uncertain. CDR1 SGHAT and CDR2 FQDESV come from the germline V gene (reference sequence). This CDR3 has 15 amino acids. V lost 1 base to trimming and J lost 5 bases, with 11 bases between them.

CDR3: CASSSLYEQYF. The DNA of the CDR3 is TGTGCCAGCAGCTCCTTGTACGAGCAGTACTTC. The chain has TRBV2 and TRBJ2-5; no definite D call. The end of the DNA aligns better with TRBJ2-7, so the J call may be wrong. Germline loops: CDR1 SNHLY, CDR2 FYNNEI. The CDR3 consists of 11 residues.

The V call is TRBV18, the J call TRBJ2-3; the match to TRBD2 covers 12 bases. The junction had 2 bases not matched to a gene; V was cut back by 0 bases and J by 4 bases. CDR1 is KGHSH, CDR2 LQKENI, per germline. The CDR3 runs 16 residues. The CDR3 region has the DNA TGTGCCAGCTCACCACCGGGACTAGCGGGCGCAGATACGCAGTATTTT. Amino acids: CASSPPGLAGADTQYF.

In its sample, this clone was seen a few times. Other DNA sequences in this sample translate to the same CDR3. The chain links TRBV28 to TRBJ1-1; D perhaps matches TRBD1 (5 bases). Germline V gene lookup returns CDR1 MDHEN and CDR2 SYDVKM. V was pared by 7 bases and J by 4 bases, with 7 bases between. The CDR3 is made up of 11 amino acids. The CDR3 reads CASTGTTEAFF. The CDR3 DNA reads as TGTGCCAGCACGGGGACCACTGAAGCTTTCTTT. Filled out from reference TRBV28 and TRBJ1-1, the complete variable domain reads DVKVTQSSRYLVKRTGEKVFLECVQDMDHENMFWYRQDPGLGLRLIYFSYDVKMKEKGDIPEGYSVSREKKERFSLILESASTNQTSMYLCASTGTTEAFFGQGTRLTVV.

This chain connects TRBV7-9 to TRBJ2-1; no clear D gene. The V gene's germline CDR1 is SEHNR and CDR2 FQNEAQ (reference sequence). Trimming left V 5 bases short and J 4 bases short, with 18 bases between. The CDR3 consists of 16 residues. CDR3 bases: TGTGCCAGCAGCCCTCCAGGCCCTTTCGCTTACAATGAGCAGTTCTTC. Protein sequence: CASSPPGPFAYNEQFF.

A single count supports this clone. The V call is TRBV11-2, the J call TRBJ2-3; no definite D call. Between the trimmed V and J ends, which lost 2 bases and 0 bases, there was a span of 9 bases. Germline V gene data show CDR1 as SGHAT and CDR2 as FQNNGV. The CDR3 extends over 15 amino acids. The CDR3 is CASSLLLASTDTQYF. The CDR3 DNA sequence: TGTGCCAGCAGCTTATTGTTAGCTAGCACAGATACGCAGTATTTT.

This chain uses TRBV7-2 with TRBJ2-5, with 7 bases aligning to TRBD1. Germline loops: CDR1 SGHTA, CDR2 FQGNSA. V shed 5 bases and J 5 bases; nucleotides not matched to a gene: 5. The CDR3 loop spans 13 amino acids. The CDR3 sequence: CASSRDRAETQYF. CDR3 coding DNA: TGTGCCAGCAGCCGTGACAGGGCGGAGACCCAGTACTTC. Full variable domain (missing parts from reference TRBV7-2 and TRBJ2-5): GAGVSQSPSNKVTEKGKDVELRCDPISGHTALYWYRQSLGQGLEFLIYFQGNSAPDKSGLPSDRFSAERTGGSVSTLTIQRTQQEDSAVYLCASSRDRAETQYFGPGTRLLVL.

The genes are TRBV7-2 and TRBJ2-3; 12 nucleotides align to TRBD2. Losses at the gene ends were 1 base for V and 1 base for J; bases not matched to a gene: 3. CDR3 length equals 17 residues. Germline assignment: CDR1 SGHTA and CDR2 FQGNSA. The CDR3 DNA follows: TGTGCCAGCAGCTTAGGTTGGACTAGCGGGGGCACAGATACGCAGTATTTT. It translates to CASSLGWTSGGTDTQYF.

This chain joins TRBV30 and TRBJ1-1; D is uncertain. Germline lookup yields CDR1 GTSNPN and CDR2 SVGIG (reference sequence). V dropped 0 bases and J dropped 1 base, with 9 bases sitting between them. The CDR3 extends over 14 amino acids. CDR3 coding DNA: TGTGCCTGGAGTGTACCCAAGAGGAACACTGAAGCTTTCTTT. Translating it yields CAWSVPKRNTEAFF.

This rearrangement joins TRBV18 to TRBJ2-1; possible D gene TRBD2, 6 bases. CDR1 is KGHSH, CDR2 LQKENI, per germline. The CDR3 is made up of 15 amino acids. V lost 3 bases and J lost 8, with 17 bases in between. The CDR3 loop is CASSPGFGGKDEQFF. The CDR3 region has the DNA TGTGCCAGCTCACCGGGATTTGGGGGGAAAGATGAGCAGTTCTTC.

Comment on this clone: The same CDR3 can be traced to other DNA sequences in this sample. This chain connects TRBV28 to TRBJ2-6; D uncertain. CDR3 length: 15 residues. Trimming took off 2 bases at V and 0 bases at J, with 5 bases between the two ends. Germline CDR1 reads MDHEN; CDR2 reads SYDVKM. The CDR3 DNA reads as TGTGCCAGCAGTTTAGGCGGCTCTGGGGCCAACGTCCTGACTTTC. It codes for CASSLGGSGANVLTF.

This sequence joins TRBV7-9 and TRBJ2-3, with D tentatively TRBD2 (5 bases). CDR1 and CDR2 (germline): SEHNR, FQNEAQ (reference sequence). Trimming took 3 bases from V and 1 from J, leaving 11 bases between them. CDR3 length equals 15 residues. The CDR3 sequence is CASSFRRVRTDTQYF. The CDR3 DNA follows: TGTGCCAGCAGCTTCAGGCGGGTACGCACAGATACGCAGTATTTT.

The J gene is TRBJ1-4, the V gene TRBV7-2; D not certain. The CDR3 spans 13 residues. Per the germline V gene, CDR1 is SGHTA and CDR2 is FQGNSA. Between the trimmed V and J ends, which lost 5 bases and 8 bases, there was a span of 12 bases. CDR3 loop: CASSLGSVEKLFF. The CDR3 DNA is TGTGCCAGCAGCCTAGGAAGTGTCGAAAAACTGTTTTTT.

The chain is built from TRBV2 and TRBJ1-1, with TRBD1 matching 8 bases. V gave up 5 bases and J gave up 3 bases; unmatched junction bases: 8. Per the germline V gene, CDR1 is SNHLY and CDR2 is FYNNEI. This CDR3 region has 15 residues. The CDR3 nucleotides are TGTGCCAGCAGTTTTACAGGGGGTGTCGACACTGAAGCTTTCTTT. It translates to CASSFTGGVDTEAFF.

CDR3 bases: TGTGCCAGCAGCCGGACTAGCAGCGGGCCCGGGGAGCTGTTTTTT. Translated: CASSRTSSGPGELFF. The rearrangement uses TRBV5-4 and TRBJ2-2, with 8 bases lining up with TRBD2. The CDR3 spans 15 residues. Germline CDR1 is SGHNT and CDR2 is YYREEE (reference sequence). Losses at the gene ends were 4 bases for V and 6 bases for J; bases not matched to a gene: 8.

This clone turned up a few times. This chain joins TRBV27 and TRBJ2-7; D call uncertain. This CDR3 region has 10 residues. The V end was cut by 10 bases, the J end by 7 bases, with 11 bases between. Germline-derived CDR1 and CDR2 are MNHEY and SMNVEV (reference sequence). The CDR3 is CATLFGEQYF. In DNA, the CDR3 is TGTGCCACTCTTTTTGGGGAGCAGTACTTC.

The chain combines TRBV7-9 with TRBJ2-5, with 11 nucleotides matching TRBD2. Germline V gene data show CDR1 as SEHNR and CDR2 as FQNEAQ (reference sequence). V gave up 3 bases and J gave up 3 bases; unmatched junction bases: 3. This CDR3 has 15 amino acids. CDR3 amino acids: CASSFPTSGEETQYF. CDR3 bases: TGTGCCAGCAGCTTCCCGACTAGCGGGGAAGAGACCCAGTACTTC.

This chain links TRBV28 with TRBJ2-7; TRBD2 aligns across 8 bases. Trimming took 4 bases from V and 2 from J; bases not matched to a gene: 10. Germline assignment: CDR1 MDHEN and CDR2 SYDVKM. The CDR3 loop spans 16 amino acids. Here the CDR3 reads CASSSSLAGFTYEQYF. The CDR3 DNA reads TGTGCCAGCAGTTCCAGTTTAGCGGGGTTCACCTACGAGCAGTACTTC.

J is TRBJ1-2 and V is TRBV28, with D maybe TRBD1 (5 bases). Germline V lookup: CDR1 MDHEN, CDR2 SYDVKM. V was clipped by 4 bases and J by 8 bases, with 26 bases between them. The CDR3 is made up of 17 amino acids. CDR3 amino acids: CASSSLRRQGASKGYTF. Here the CDR3 DNA reads TGTGCCAGCAGTTCCCTTCGGAGGCAGGGCGCATCCAAAGGCTACACCTTC.

The CDR3 DNA follows: TGTGCCAGCAGTTCCTCCGGTTTGAGCTCCTACGAGCAGTACTTC. Amino acids: CASSSSGLSSYEQYF. The chain recombines TRBV28 with TRBJ2-7; D uncertain. The CDR3 runs 15 residues. Germline CDR1 and CDR2: MDHEN and SYDVKM. V lost 4 bases to trimming and J lost 0 bases, with 13 bases between them.

The chain is built from TRBV10-1 and TRBJ1-6, with 10 bases lining up with TRBD1. This CDR3 has 15 amino acids. CDR1 WNHNN and CDR2 SYGVQD come from the germline V gene (reference sequence). J was trimmed by 5 bases and V by 7 bases; bases with no gene match: 5. CDR3 amino acids: CASIGQGENNSPLHF. CDR3 in DNA: TGCGCCAGCATTGGACAGGGGGAGAATAATTCACCCCTCCACTTT.

The chain carries TRBV4-3 and TRBJ1-2; 9 bases line up with TRBD1. V trimming: 0 bases; J trimming: 8 bases; junction bases outside the gene matches: 7. This CDR3 comprises 15 residues. Germline CDR1 and CDR2: LGHNA and YSLEER. CDR3 DNA sequence: TGCGCCAGCAGCCAAGATGCAGGACAGGGGAGAGGCTACACCTTC. Residues: CASSQDAGQGRGYTF.

The chain employs TRBV4-2 and TRBJ2-2; possibly TRBD2 for D (5 bases). V gave up 2 bases and J gave up 1 base, with 8 bases separating them. Germline V gene lookup returns CDR1 LGHNA and CDR2 YNFKEQ. The CDR3 has 15 amino acids. CDR3 sequence: CASSQQSGNTGELFF. CDR3 DNA: TGTGCCAGCAGCCAACAAAGCGGGAACACCGGGGAGCTGTTTTTT.

The rearrangement uses TRBV28 and TRBJ2-7; a weak D match, TRBD1 (6 bases). The ends were cut back, 1 base at V and 1 base at J, with 14 bases in the middle. The CDR3 is made up of 16 amino acids. Germline CDR1 and CDR2: MDHEN and SYDVKM. This CDR3 reads CASSLLGGVGSYEQYF. For the CDR3, the DNA is TGTGCCAGCAGTTTATTAGGGGGAGTTGGATCCTACGAGCAGTACTTC.

The chain employs TRBV7-6 and TRBJ2-5, with 7 nucleotides matching TRBD2. CDR1 is SGHVS, CDR2 FNYEAQ, per germline. V dropped 0 bases and J dropped 3; count of bases not matched to a gene: 4. The CDR3 is 15 residues long. The CDR3 coding sequence is TGTGCCAGCAGCTTAGCTGGAACTAGCGAAGAGACCCAGTACTTC. Translated, it gives CASSLAGTSEETQYF. The variable domain in full, with the rest retrieved from reference TRBV7-6 and TRBJ2-5, is GAGVSQSPRYKVTKRGQDVALRCDPISGHVSLYWYRQALGQGPEFLTYFNYEAQQDKSGLPNDRFSAERPEGSISTLTIQRTEQRDSAMYRCASSLAGTSEETQYFGPGTRLLVL.

V gene TRBV28 combines with J gene TRBJ2-7; 11 nucleotides align to TRBD2. Germline-derived CDR1 and CDR2 are MDHEN and SYDVKM. The length of the CDR3 is 14 residues. With 7 bases clipped from V and 2 bases from J, the junction kept 4 bases outside the gene matches. Here the CDR3 reads CASKLAGDTYEQYF. The DNA of the CDR3 is TGTGCCAGCAAACTAGCGGGAGATACCTACGAGCAGTACTTC. Looking up the rest from reference TRBV28 and TRBJ2-7 gives the full variable domain: DVKVTQSSRYLVKRTGEKVFLECVQDMDHENMFWYRQDPGLGLRLIYFSYDVKMKEKGDIPEGYSVSREKKERFSLILESASTNQTSMYLCASKLAGDTYEQYFGPGTRLTVT.